These T cell receptor beta chains were read from a single sample in a study of graft-versus-host responses after intestinal transplantation. Clones were sequenced by immunoSEQ multiplex PCR, and TCRdb holds only the in-frame ones, with some missing. This table has over 85,000 clones, roughly 95% appearing once. These receptors have no identified antigens. This material consisted of unstimulated CD8+ T cells sorted from spleen or lymph node cells, taken before intestinal transplant. These TCRs come from a human donor who received an intestinal transplant. The CDR3 runs from the conserved cysteine through the conserved F or W. The order of the fields is D gene, J gene, V gene, clone size, CDR3 protein, CDR3 DNA. A D gene is named only where the DNA matches it firmly. Where a row states a size, it is once, few, many or the class of an expanded clone; other rows omit it.

>.|TRBJ2-2|TRBV11-2|once
CASSPGYTGELFF
TGTGCCAGCAGCCCTGGATACACCGGGGAGCTGTTTTTT
>.|TRBJ2-1|TRBV28|once
CASITRMGSPVQFF
TGTGCCAGCATTACCCGCATGGGCAGCCCCGTTCAGTTCTTC
>TRBD1|TRBJ2-3|TRBV12-5|.
CASGPGQGPSVDTQYF
TGTGCTAGTGGTCCGGGACAGGGACCCTCTGTGGATACGCAGTATTTT
>TRBD2|TRBJ2-7|TRBV6-6|.
CASSPPGGESYEQYF
TGTGCCAGCAGTCCCCCCGGGGGGGAATCCTACGAGCAGTACTTC
>.|TRBJ2-7|TRBV15|.
CATSQRDPEGSQASYEQYF
TGTGCCACCAGCCAACGAGATCCGGAAGGCTCTCAAGCCTCCTACGAGCAGTACTTC
>.|TRBJ2-3|TRBV6-1|.
CASNTGTVTDTQYF
TGTGCCAGCAATACCGGGACCGTAACAGATACGCAGTATTTT
>.|TRBJ1-5|TRBV28|once
CASSSLNSNQPQHF
TGTGCCAGCAGTTCCCTCAATAGCAATCAGCCCCAGCATTTT
>TRBD2|TRBJ2-7|TRBV11-2|.
CASSLGGRARDEQYF
TGTGCCAGCAGCTTAGGGGGGAGGGCCCGGGACGAGCAGTACTTC
>.|TRBJ2-2|TRBV27|.
CASSLYPAVGELFF
TGTGCCAGCAGTTTATATCCCGCTGTGGGGGAGCTGTTTTTT
>.|TRBJ2-3|TRBV5-1|.
CASSLERGLTDTQYF
TGCGCCAGCAGCTTGGAAAGGGGACTCACAGATACGCAGTATTTT